This T cell receptor beta chain came from a study of cytomegalovirus exposure and HLA in healthy donors. Looking at the study overall: Earlier findings included about 120 million unique TCR beta sequences obtained from 180 million or so T cells.

This CDR3 has 15 residues. J lost 4 bases, V lost 5 bases, and 7 bases had no gene match. Germline V gene sequence: CDR1 LNHDA, CDR2 SQIVND (reference sequence). The PCR used 60 Vbeta and 13 Jbeta primers. Profiling relied on immunoSEQ multiplex PCR, and the TCRdb table lists in-frame clones only, not all of them. Its table lists nearly 200,000 clones. General study results and limits: Generally TCR sequences proved uncommon, though certain public TCRs appeared in numerous donors.

At collection, donors were nominally healthy, but unrecorded immune exposures were probable. With regard to this clone: Its antigen is still unknown.

The sequenced material came from PBMCs. This receptor was identified in a boy between 10 and 17 years old in good health and CMV-seronegative. The rearrangement joins TRBV19 to TRBJ2-7; the match to TRBD2 covers 11 bases. DNA of the CDR3: TGTGCCAGTAGTCGCCTTGCTAGCGGGGGGTACGAGCAGTACTTC. Amino acids: CASSRLASGGYEQYF.